This T cell receptor (beta chain) originates from a study of blood T cells in healthy people across ages. A second PCR of about 7 to 11 cycles used a sample-barcoded 5' primer and a J-beta primer mix. TCRdb fed the 5' RACE reads into MiXCR, producing one record per CDR3 protein. The sample lists some 1.8 million distinct CDR3 sequences; roughly 43% were seen once. CDR3 size: 12 residues. Germline V gives CDR1 MNHNY, CDR2 SVGAGI (reference sequence). V lost 3 bases and J lost 5, with 7 bases in between. The source is a human donor in good health. V and J are TRBV6-6 and TRBJ2-5; no reliable D call. Sequencing was carried out using blood. CDR3 loop: CASSYPPETQYF. Written as DNA, the CDR3 is TGTGCCAGCAGTTATCCTCCCGAGACCCAGTACTTC.